Listed below are T cell receptor beta chains from one sample, sequenced in a study of regulatory T cells in long-lasting Graves disease. Using its own MiXCR run on the multiplex PCR reads, TCRdb lists one record per CDR3 protein. This table has around 360,000 distinct CDR3 sequences, roughly 17% appearing once. The data were also submitted as part of a second study, on T cells in Graves' hyperthyroidism and ophthalmopathy.

The sequenced sample was peripheral blood mononuclear cells (PBMCs), obtained at new diagnosis, from a patient treated with antithyroid drugs. Receptors were obtained from a woman under 30 with Graves disease. CDR3s include the opening cysteine and the closing phenylalanine or tryptophan. A D gene is named only where the DNA matches it firmly. A row's size may be missing; if present it is once, few, many or a size class.

J gene: TRBJ2-1
clone size: many
D gene: TRBD1
CDR3 length: 17
V gene: TRBV6-9
CDR3 DNA: TGTGCCAGCAGTTACACCGGAACGGGACAGGGGGCGAGTGAGCAGTTCTTC
CDR3 protein: CASSYTGTGQGASEQFF

J gene: TRBJ1-2
clone size: -
D gene: TRBD1
CDR3 length: 15
V gene: TRBV4-1
CDR3 DNA: TGCGCCAGCAGCCAAGACCGCCAGGGGGCTTATGGCTACACCTTC
CDR3 protein: CASSQDRQGAYGYTF

J gene: TRBJ1-6
clone size: many
D gene: -
CDR3 length: 13
V gene: TRBV20-1
CDR3 DNA: TGCAGTGCTAGAGATACAGGGAATTCACCCCTCCACTTT
CDR3 protein: CSARDTGNSPLHF

J gene: TRBJ2-2
clone size: -
D gene: TRBD1
CDR3 length: 13
V gene: TRBV2
CDR3 DNA: TGTGCCACGAACTCAGGGGGCACCGGGGAGCTGTTTTTT
CDR3 protein: CATNSGGTGELFF

J gene: TRBJ1-1
clone size: many
D gene: TRBD1
CDR3 length: 15
V gene: TRBV9
CDR3 DNA: TGTGCCAGCAGCGCCCAGGGGGGGGGAGGCACTGAAGCTTTCTTT
CDR3 protein: CASSAQGGGGTEAFF

J gene: TRBJ2-1
clone size: -
D gene: TRBD1
CDR3 length: 16
V gene: TRBV6-2/TRBV6-3
CDR3 DNA: TGTGCCAGCAGCTCCGTCATTGGGACAGGGAGGAGTGAGCAGTTCTTC
CDR3 protein: CASSSVIGTGRSEQFF

J gene: TRBJ1-3
clone size: -
D gene: -
CDR3 length: 16
V gene: TRBV6-2/TRBV6-3
CDR3 DNA: TGTGCCAGCAGTCGCTTTACAGCTGACTCTGGAAACACCATATATTTT
CDR3 protein: CASSRFTADSGNTIYF

J gene: TRBJ1-5
clone size: -
D gene: TRBD1
CDR3 length: 19
V gene: TRBV6-2/TRBV6-3
CDR3 DNA: TGTGCCAGCAGTTACTCTATTCTTCCGGGACAGGGGTGGAATCAGCCCCAGCATTTT
CDR3 protein: CASSYSILPGQGWNQPQHF

J gene: TRBJ1-1
clone size: -
D gene: -
CDR3 length: 13
V gene: TRBV19
CDR3 DNA: TGTGCCAGTAGTATTGCACAGTACACTGAAGCTTTCTTT
CDR3 protein: CASSIAQYTEAFF

J gene: TRBJ1-2
clone size: -
D gene: -
CDR3 length: 12
V gene: TRBV9
CDR3 DNA: TGTGCCAGCAGCAACCCAGGGCATGGCTACACCTTC
CDR3 protein: CASSNPGHGYTF

J gene: TRBJ2-1
clone size: many
D gene: TRBD2
CDR3 length: 18
V gene: TRBV6-9
CDR3 DNA: TGTGCCAGCAGTTCCTATCTAGCGGGGGGGACCTCCTACAATGAGCAGTTCTTC
CDR3 protein: CASSSYLAGGTSYNEQFF

J gene: TRBJ2-7
clone size: once
D gene: TRBD2
CDR3 length: 16
V gene: TRBV20-1
CDR3 DNA: TGCAGTGCTCCCCTCCGGACTAGCGGGATTATCTACGAGCAGTACTTC
CDR3 protein: CSAPLRTSGIIYEQYF

J gene: TRBJ2-5
clone size: many
D gene: -
CDR3 length: 16
V gene: TRBV3-1
CDR3 DNA: TGTGCCAGCAGCCAAGAAGGGGCGGGACGGGGGGAGACCCAGTACTTC
CDR3 protein: CASSQEGAGRGETQYF

J gene: TRBJ1-6
clone size: few
D gene: -
CDR3 length: 18
V gene: TRBV28
CDR3 DNA: TGTGCCAGCAGGATCAAGGCGCCCTCCAGCTCCTATAATTCACCCCTCCACTTT
CDR3 protein: CASRIKAPSSSYNSPLHF

J gene: TRBJ1-1
clone size: many
D gene: -
CDR3 length: 14
V gene: TRBV7-2
CDR3 DNA: TGTGCCAGCAGTCGACTAGCTGGCAGGGCTGAAGCTTTCTTT
CDR3 protein: CASSRLAGRAEAFF

J gene: TRBJ2-1
clone size: -
D gene: TRBD2
CDR3 length: 17
V gene: TRBV3-1
CDR3 DNA: TGTGCCAGCAGTACCCTAGCGGGGGAGTTACCCTACAATGAGCAGTTCTTC
CDR3 protein: CASSTLAGELPYNEQFF

J gene: TRBJ2-1
clone size: -
D gene: -
CDR3 length: 13
V gene: TRBV28
CDR3 DNA: TGTGCCAGCAGTTTCAGCAGACCAAATGAGCAGTCCTTC
CDR3 protein: CASSFSRPNEQSF

J gene: TRBJ2-1
clone size: many
D gene: -
CDR3 length: 14
V gene: TRBV15
CDR3 DNA: TGTGCCACCAGCAGAGCAGCGGATTACAATGAGCAGTTCTTC
CDR3 protein: CATSRAADYNEQFF

J gene: TRBJ2-3
clone size: few
D gene: -
CDR3 length: 15
V gene: TRBV19
CDR3 DNA: TGTGCCAGTAGTATAGCGGGGGTAAGCACAGATACGCAGTATTTT
CDR3 protein: CASSIAGVSTDTQYF

J gene: TRBJ1-1
clone size: -
D gene: -
CDR3 length: 14
V gene: TRBV24-1
CDR3 DNA: TGTGCCACCAGTTCGGGGGGCTTGAACACTGAAGCTTTCTTT
CDR3 protein: CATSSGGLNTEAFF

J gene: TRBJ2-1
clone size: many
D gene: TRBD2
CDR3 length: 21
V gene: TRBV5-1
CDR3 DNA: TGCGCCAGCAGCTCGCTTCCTAGCGGGAGGGTCGCCACCCGCTCCTACAATGAGCAGTTCTTC
CDR3 protein: CASSSLPSGRVATRSYNEQFF

J gene: TRBJ2-7
clone size: many
D gene: -
CDR3 length: 14
V gene: TRBV5-1
CDR3 DNA: TGCGCCAGCAGCTTGGGTCGGGGGTCCTACGAGCAGTACTTC
CDR3 protein: CASSLGRGSYEQYF

J gene: TRBJ2-3
clone size: few
D gene: -
CDR3 length: 14
V gene: TRBV10-3
CDR3 DNA: TGTGCCATCAGTGTTGGGGCAGCGAATAATACGCAGTATTTT
CDR3 protein: CAISVGAANNTQYF

J gene: TRBJ1-2
clone size: few
D gene: -
CDR3 length: 15
V gene: TRBV7-9
CDR3 DNA: TGTGCCAGCAGCTTAGTTTCGCAGGGGAGCTATGGCTACACCTTC
CDR3 protein: CASSLVSQGSYGYTF

J gene: TRBJ2-1
clone size: many
D gene: -
CDR3 length: 21
V gene: TRBV5-1
CDR3 DNA: TGCGCCAGCAGCTTGGCCAACTCGGGACTGGAGGCACTGAGCTCCTACAATGAGCAGTTCTTC
CDR3 protein: CASSLANSGLEALSSYNEQFF

J gene: TRBJ2-1
clone size: -
D gene: TRBD2
CDR3 length: 15
V gene: TRBV5-1
CDR3 DNA: TGCGCCAGCAGTAACGGTCGGGGGGGTTCCGATGAGCAGTTCTTC
CDR3 protein: CASSNGRGGSDEQFF

J gene: TRBJ2-1
clone size: -
D gene: TRBD2
CDR3 length: 18
V gene: TRBV9
CDR3 DNA: TGTGCCAGCAGCCCTTGGACTAGCGGGAGGGCCAGCTACAATGAGCAGTTCTTC
CDR3 protein: CASSPWTSGRASYNEQFF